Below, one TCR beta chain is given with its context. Germline values: CDR1 SGHDT, CDR2 YYEEEE. The V end was cut by 5 bases, the J end by 3 bases, with 14 bases between. The CDR3 is 14 amino acids. These data are taken from a study of blood T cell repertoires in COVID-19. For the study at large: Sites across the United States, Italy and Spain contributed samples from acute and convalescent COVID-19.

Authors' analysis steps: By means of reference gene primer amplification, nucleated cell counts were estimated. Profiling relied on immunoSEQ multiplex PCR, and the TCRdb table lists in-frame clones only, not all of them. V, J and clone size are taken as reported in that table, and D and trimming were inferred from the DNA itself. Among about 300,000 clones listed, around 86% were seen once. V is TRBV5-6 and J is TRBJ1-1; D not resolved. Specimen: peripheral blood. The origin of this receptor is a man between 65 and 80 years old with acute or convalescent COVID-19. CDR3 coding DNA: TGTGCCAGCAGGCGGACTTTTGGGGACACTGAAGCTTTCTTT. This codes for CASRRTFGDTEAFF.